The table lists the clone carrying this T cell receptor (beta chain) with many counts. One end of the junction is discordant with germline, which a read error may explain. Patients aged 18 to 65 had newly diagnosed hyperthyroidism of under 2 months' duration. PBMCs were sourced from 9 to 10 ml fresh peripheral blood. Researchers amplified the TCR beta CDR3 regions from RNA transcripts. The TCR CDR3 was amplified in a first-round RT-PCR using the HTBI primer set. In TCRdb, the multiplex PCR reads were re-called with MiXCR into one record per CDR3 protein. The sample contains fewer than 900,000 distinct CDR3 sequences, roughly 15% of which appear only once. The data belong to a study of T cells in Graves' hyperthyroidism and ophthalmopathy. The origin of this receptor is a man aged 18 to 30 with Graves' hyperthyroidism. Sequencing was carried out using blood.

The CDR3 spells CASSFVGSYGQYF. CDR3 coding DNA: TGTGCCAGCAGTTTTGTCGGATCCTACGGGCAGTACTTC. The chain employs TRBV12-3 or TRBV12-4 and TRBJ2-7; D call uncertain. The CDR3 contains 13 residues.